This T cell receptor beta chain was sequenced during a study of cytomegalovirus exposure and HLA in healthy donors. Study results and caveats: Cytomegalovirus association was assigned to over 150 TCR beta chains. A later analysis by the authors found several of the most significant clusters apparently linked to common viral pathogens. A later analysis linked a missense variant in DCLRE1C to the trimming of TCR beta V and J genes. In a later analysis, HLA-C alleles had the fewest associated TCRs, DRB1 alleles the most.

The V segment lost 5 bases and the J segment 7 bases; nucleotides outside the gene matches: 9. Germline-derived CDR1 and CDR2 are SEHNR and FQNEAQ (reference sequence). The CDR3 totals 16 residues. Both 60 Vbeta primers and 13 Jbeta primers went into the PCR. Sequenced by immunoSEQ multiplex PCR; TCRdb stores in-frame clones only, minus some. The sample records around 100,000 clones, roughly 71% being singletons. Turning to this clone: Its matching antigen is unknown.

Sample: PBMCs. This sequence was found in a man aged 40-55 years in good health and CMV-seropositive. V usage is TRBV7-9 and J usage is TRBJ2-2; TRBD2 matches at 11 bases. CDR3 loop: CASSITSGRGDGELFF. The CDR3 bases are TGTGCCAGCAGCATTACTAGCGGGAGAGGCGACGGGGAGCTGTTTTTT.